A selection of T cell receptor beta chains follows, all from one sample in a study of T cells after yellow fever vaccination. TCRdb analysed the 5' RACE reads with MiXCR anew, one entry per CDR3 protein. The sample records roughly 50,000 distinct CDR3 sequences, roughly 7.3% being singletons. The sequences come from CD8+ T cells sorted from PBMCs, collected roughly 15 days after the first yellow fever vaccination. The source is a young man who received the YFV17D yellow fever vaccine. Each CDR3 is given with its conserved first and last residue.

CDR3aa,len,v_gene
CAGRTGRNADTQYF,14,TRBV6-2/TRBV6-3
CSVTGHRGAYEQYF,14,TRBV29-1
CASSWGDSLITFSTDTQYF,19,TRBV5-1
CASSSPTSPPGQFF,14,TRBV7-6
CASSLSATSGDTQYF,15,TRBV7-7
CASSQDRNRDGYTF,14,TRBV4-3
CASRTGGMGHPGSNQPQHF,19,TRBV21-1
CASSDHGEDIQYF,13,TRBV25-1
CASSLSAGNYEQYF,14,TRBV5-1
CASSLGTSGTDTQYF,15,TRBV7-9
CASSQDPTLEKLFF,14,TRBV4-1
CASSLYNTGELFF,13,TRBV27
CASSQDSEGAGEFF,14,TRBV4-3
CASSAGAQPVNEQFF,15,TRBV9
CASSPRQGDTRNTEAFF,17,TRBV4-1
CASIGSYGYTF,11,TRBV12-3/TRBV12-4
CASSLRGDGKNIQYF,15,TRBV5-4
CASSYSLAGFYNEQFF,16,TRBV6-5
CASSSNYMGLARGNEQFF,18,TRBV27
CASGTGVYYGYTF,13,TRBV12-5
CSATPAVGLGENEQFF,16,TRBV20-1
CASSQGTLAANEQFF,15,TRBV4-1
CASSLYVLGGYNEQFF,16,TRBV5-5
CASRPPQGLVSYEQYF,16,TRBV12-3/TRBV12-4
CASSSGGAPYNEQFF,15,TRBV7-3
CASSVEDSYEQYF,13,TRBV9
CASSLAGDDYEQYF,14,TRBV9
CASSQDRGRGVTGELFF,17,TRBV4-3
CASSFGGAAYEQYF,14,TRBV7-6
CASSFGSTDLGQYF,14,TRBV5-6
CASSVGKTYGYTF,13,TRBV9
CASGSTGENYNEQFF,15,TRBV12-5
CASMKSGEQFF,11,TRBV6-1
CASSLWDRGLYTEAFF,16,TRBV5-1
CSAPGLAGGSSYNEQFF,17,TRBV20-1
CAISRELAGTNNEQFF,16,TRBV10-3
CASSLGVQGQETQYF,15,TRBV5-8
CASSWRHRGGYGYTF,15,TRBV5-1
CASSLGPGRSSYNEQFF,17,TRBV7-9
CASSLDRSYGYTF,13,TRBV4-1
CASTYNEQFF,10,TRBV2
CSVEAGANTGELFF,14,TRBV29-1
CASSQGPLWGETQYF,15,TRBV7-6
CASSLGGEGHGYTF,14,TRBV5-1